The 20 T cell receptor beta chains below were found in one sample sequenced in a study of control samples from healthy donors and cancer patients. Sequenced by immunoSEQ multiplex PCR; TCRdb stores in-frame clones only, minus some. There are about 55,000 clones in the sample; about 96% occur only once, and approximately 1% lies in the top ten. The sequenced sample consisted of blood. Receptors were obtained from a woman between 18 and 30 years old in good health.

The chain recombines TRBV28 with TRBJ1-5, with D possibly TRBD1 on 5 matching bases. In germline, CDR1 is MDHEN, CDR2 SYDVKM. The V and J ends lost 2 bases and 11 bases respectively, with 16 bases between them. CDR3 length equals 14 residues. The CDR3 spells CASSLGGGPRAQHF. In nucleotides, the CDR3 is TGTGCCAGCAGTTTAGGGGGGGGACCTCGGGCCCAGCATTTT.

The V and J genes are TRBV6-5 and TRBJ1-2, with D hard to call. The CDR3 totals 12 residues. The germline gives CDR1 MNHEY, CDR2 SVGAGI. V gave up 8 bases and J gave up 4 bases, with 11 bases separating them. This chain's CDR3 is CASRTASYGYTF. The CDR3 DNA reads TGTGCCAGCCGTACAGCCAGCTATGGCTACACCTTC.

This chain uses TRBV3-1 (or the pseudogene TRBV3-2) with TRBJ1-1, with D unresolved. Trimming removed 1 base at V and 4 bases at J, with 16 bases between. From germline, CDR1 is LGHDT and CDR2 YNNKEL (reference sequence). This CDR3 has 16 amino acids. CDR3: CASSQGRALVGTEAFF. The CDR3 DNA is TGTGCCAGCAGCCAAGGTAGGGCCCTAGTCGGCACTGAAGCTTTCTTT.

This sequence joins TRBV3-1 (or the pseudogene TRBV3-2) and TRBJ2-1, with a possible D match to TRBD1 (5 bases). CDR3 length: 13 amino acids. V was cut by 0 bases and J by 12 bases, with 12 bases left in between. Germline V gene lookup returns CDR1 LGHDT and CDR2 YNNKEL (reference sequence). This chain's CDR3 is CASSQDAPGRQFF. CDR3 DNA sequence: TGTGCCAGCAGCCAAGATGCCCCAGGGCGGCAGTTCTTC.

Comment on this clone: One end of the junction does not line up with germline, which may come from a read error. The genes are TRBV7-7 and TRBJ2-3; 11 nucleotides align to TRBD2. CDR3 length equals 15 residues. Germline V gives CDR1 SSHAT, CDR2 FNYEAQ (reference sequence). The CDR3 DNA reads TGTGCTAGCAGTCAGGGACTAGCGGGCACAGATACGCAGTATTTT. This encodes CASSQGLAGTDTQYF.

This sequence joins TRBV7-9 and TRBJ1-1; D not certain. The V end was cut by 8 bases, the J end by 3 bases, with 7 bases between. Germline V lookup: CDR1 SEHNR, CDR2 FQNEAQ (reference sequence). The CDR3 runs 11 residues. As DNA, the CDR3 is TGTGCCAGCCGAATCTACACTGAAGCTTTCTTT. Amino acid sequence: CASRIYTEAFF.

The V gene is TRBV6-2 or TRBV6-3, the J gene TRBJ2-5, with TRBD2 matching over 16 bases. The germline V gene has CDR1 MNHEY and CDR2 SVGEGT. This CDR3 contains 18 residues. The V and J ends lost 5 bases and 5 bases, in that order; junction bases with no gene match: 11. CDR3: CASSAPGLAGGRTETQYF. CDR3 DNA: TGTGCCAGCAGTGCCCCGGGACTAGCGGGGGGGCGGACGGAGACCCAGTACTTC.

The chain joins TRBV6-6 to TRBJ2-5; 8 bases agree with TRBD1. CDR1 is MNHNY, CDR2 SVGAGI, per germline (reference sequence). This CDR3 has 13 amino acids. Unmatched junction bases numbered 5, after V lost 2 bases and J lost 9 bases. For the CDR3, the DNA is TGTGCCAGCAGTTACGGACAGGGTGAAGCCCAGTACTTC. This gives the protein CASSYGQGEAQYF.

The chain carries TRBV24-1 and TRBJ2-3; possibly TRBD1 or TRBD2 for D (5 bases each). This CDR3 is built from 14 residues. V gave up 9 bases and J gave up 3 bases, with 15 bases separating them. CDR1 is KGHDR, CDR2 SFDVKD, per germline. The CDR3 DNA is TGTGCCACCGGGGGTGGATCGTCAACAGATACGCAGTATTTT. It is translated as CATGGGSSTDTQYF.

This chain uses TRBV5-1 with TRBJ2-3; 13 bases map to TRBD2. CDR1 and CDR2 (germline): SGHRS, YFSETQ. The CDR3 totals 15 residues. V shed 3 bases and J 6 bases; nucleotides not matched to a gene: 4. The CDR3 is CASSSGLAGTDTQYF. Written as DNA, the CDR3 is TGCGCCAGCAGCTCGGGACTAGCGGGAACTGATACGCAGTATTTT.

This chain links TRBV18 with TRBJ1-1, with D unclear. Trimming cost V 0 bases and J 1 base, with 12 bases left between them. The CDR3 is made up of 16 amino acids. The V gene's germline CDR1 is KGHSH and CDR2 LQKENI. The CDR3: CASSPPGRAGNTEAFF. The CDR3, as DNA: TGTGCCAGCTCACCACCAGGGAGAGCGGGGAACACTGAAGCTTTCTTT.

This sequence joins TRBV6-5 and TRBJ2-2; 10 bases are shared with TRBD1. CDR3 length equals 15 residues. Trimming took 7 bases from V and 3 from J; bases not matched to a gene: 5. Germline-derived CDR1 and CDR2 are MNHEY and SVGAGI. Here the CDR3 reads CASKAGTGDTGELFF. CDR3 sequence (DNA): TGTGCCAGCAAGGCCGGGACAGGGGACACCGGGGAGCTGTTTTTT.

The chain has TRBV5-1 and TRBJ2-7; 7 bases align to TRBD1. The trim removed 1 base at V and 2 bases at J, leaving 6 bases unmatched. Germline V CDR1 and CDR2: SGHRS, YFSETQ. The CDR3 is 15 amino acids. CDR3 nucleotide sequence: TGCGCCAGCAGCTTGTGGGCCCAGGGGGCCTACGAGCAGTACTTC. It codes for CASSLWAQGAYEQYF.

The gene calls are TRBV5-1 and TRBJ1-2; tentative D call: TRBD1 (5 bases). V dropped 0 bases and J dropped 2 bases, with 11 bases sitting between them. The CDR3 is 15 amino acids. Germline V gives CDR1 SGHRS, CDR2 YFSETQ. The CDR3 is CASSLAQGVNYGYTF. The CDR3 DNA is TGCGCCAGCAGCTTGGCCCAGGGTGTGAACTATGGCTACACCTTC.

V usage is TRBV6-4 and J usage is TRBJ1-2; 9 nucleotides match TRBD1. There are 13 residues in the CDR3. Trimming cost V 0 bases and J 7 bases; bases outside gene matches: 0. Germline CDR1 and CDR2: MRHNA and SNTAGT. CDR3 amino acids: CASSDSDRGGYTF. CDR3 DNA sequence: TGTGCCAGCAGTGACTCGGACAGGGGTGGCTACACCTTC.

The chain has TRBV3-1 (or the pseudogene TRBV3-2) and TRBJ1-3, with 7 bases identical to TRBD1. V shed 0 bases, J shed 1 base, and the junction held 12 bases outside the gene matches. Germline lookup yields CDR1 LGHDT and CDR2 YNNKEL (reference sequence). The CDR3 has 19 amino acids. CDR3 residues: CASSQDFGQASVSGNTIYF. DNA for the CDR3: TGTGCCAGCAGCCAAGATTTCGGACAGGCCTCGGTGTCTGGAAACACCATATATTTT.

This chain links TRBV30 with TRBJ1-3; no clear D. CDR1 and CDR2 (germline): GTSNPN, SVGIG (reference sequence). This CDR3 spans 13 amino acids. With 1 base removed from V and 2 bases from J, the gap between germline ends came to 6 bases. The CDR3 nucleotides read TGTGCCTGGAGTGAAGGGACTGGAAACACCATATATTTT. Protein product: CAWSEGTGNTIYF.

The chain joins TRBV28 to TRBJ1-1; possibly TRBD1 for D (5 bases). The CDR3 is 14 amino acids. Per the germline V gene, CDR1 is MDHEN and CDR2 is SYDVKM. The V and J ends lost 2 bases and 0 bases respectively, with 7 bases between them. The CDR3 protein is CASSLGTVNTEAFF. CDR3 DNA sequence: TGTGCCAGCAGTTTAGGGACTGTGAACACTGAAGCTTTCTTT.

The chain employs TRBV9 and TRBJ1-1, with D possibly TRBD1 on 6 matching bases. The CDR3 covers 15 residues. The V and J ends lost 0 bases and 6 bases respectively, with 15 bases between them. Germline CDR1 is SGDLS and CDR2 is YYNGEE. CDR3 bases: TGTGCCAGCAGCGTAGAGCCTTGGGGGGGCCCTGAAGCTTTCTTT. It yields the protein CASSVEPWGGPEAFF.

The V call is TRBV7-2, the J call TRBJ1-3; maybe TRBD1 (6 bases). Trimming stripped 5 bases from V and 2 bases from J, with 16 bases between. The CDR3 consists of 16 residues. The germline gives CDR1 SGHTA, CDR2 FQGNSA. The CDR3 DNA reads as TGTGCCAGCAGCCTAGGGGGACTTGGGGCTGGAAACACCATATATTTT. Its protein product is CASSLGGLGAGNTIYF.